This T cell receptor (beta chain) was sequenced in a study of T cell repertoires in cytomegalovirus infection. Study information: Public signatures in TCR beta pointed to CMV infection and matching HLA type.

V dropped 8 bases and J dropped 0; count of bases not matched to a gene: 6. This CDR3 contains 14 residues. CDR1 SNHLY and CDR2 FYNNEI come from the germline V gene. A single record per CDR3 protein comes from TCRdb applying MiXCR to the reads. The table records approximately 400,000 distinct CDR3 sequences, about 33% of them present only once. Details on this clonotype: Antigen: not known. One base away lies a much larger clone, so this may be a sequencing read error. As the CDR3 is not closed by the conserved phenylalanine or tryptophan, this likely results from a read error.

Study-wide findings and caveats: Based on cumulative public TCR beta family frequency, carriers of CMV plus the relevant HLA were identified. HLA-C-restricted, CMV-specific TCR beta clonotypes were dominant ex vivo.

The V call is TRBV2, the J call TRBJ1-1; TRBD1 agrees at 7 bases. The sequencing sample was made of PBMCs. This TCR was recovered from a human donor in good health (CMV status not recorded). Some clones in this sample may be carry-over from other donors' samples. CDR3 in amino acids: CASAADRLNTEAFV. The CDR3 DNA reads TGTGCCAGCGCCGCGGACAGGTTGAACACTGAAGCTTTCGTT.